The T cell receptor (beta chain) described here comes from a study of cytomegalovirus exposure and HLA in healthy donors (dated by TCRdb to the late 2010s). Background on the whole study: The 650 to 800 repertoires of the first cohort and the 110 or so validation repertoires were produced on the same platform, according to a later analysis. The aim of the study was to test whether cataloging public T cell receptors could identify signatures of past pathogen exposure. Besides the first cohort of 550 to 750 subjects, a separate validation cohort made up of roughly 120 different subjects was used. To predict cytomegalovirus infection status, the study combined high-throughput TCR immunosequencing, statistical association of individual TCRs with disease status, and machine learning. What the study reported, not specific to this receptor: Across donors, most TCR sequences were observed very rarely, whereas some public TCRs were present in many individuals. Of the cluster scores, 94% were above 0 in a later analysis, which found that TCRs clustered in the first cohort also tended to co-occur in the 120 or so validation repertoires. The classifier was reported to diagnose cytomegalovirus status with high specificity and sensitivity in both the original cohort and the validation cohort. In vitro tests confirmed that a few of the cytomegalovirus-associated TCR beta chains recognize cytomegalovirus antigens. A later analysis had no HLA typing for the validation cohort, so co-occurrence there was scored across all 110 or so repertoires. According to the authors, the approach could potentially be generalized to other disease states and immunological phenotypes. The study gave a list of over 150 TCR beta chains associated with cytomegalovirus.

The receptor library was made with the immunoSEQ multiplex PCR assay. As for how the authors treated the data: To diagnose cytomegalovirus status from the catalog of TCR beta chain sequences, a statistical classification framework was built. TCRdb obtained this table from immuneACCESS and retained in-frame rearrangements with V and J assigned. These tables miss some clones; where compared with another copy, unresolved V genes account for less than half of the shortfall, and the remainder is unexplained. That table gives V, J and clone size, and the DNA gave D and trimming. Recorded for this sample are 200,000 to 250,000 clones; 65% to 85% of them occurred a single time. Of the sample, roughly an eighth is held by the ten largest clones. Donors formed part of the validation cohort, which comprised 120 subjects and was distinct from the first cohort of under 850 subjects. In regard to this clone: Its antigen remains unidentified. Base qualities were left out, and no much larger clone turns up one base away.

V sheds 6 bases and J sheds 3 bases, leaving 18 bases between their ends. Reading the germline V gene gives CDR1 MNHNS and CDR2 SASEGT. The CDR3, cysteine through phenylalanine, is 15 amino acids long. Just the 45-base CDR3 DNA is kept, in frame starting at base 1. The receptor was derived from a woman between 25 and 40 years old in good health and CMV-seropositive. The specimen sequenced was PBMCs. The V and J segments used are TRBV6-1 and TRBJ2-7, with a tentative D call of TRBD1 or TRBD2, each matching 5 bases. The DNA sequence is TGTGCCAGCAGAGTAGACAGCGGCTCTAGCTACGAGCAGTACTTC. It encodes CASRVDSGSSYEQYF.